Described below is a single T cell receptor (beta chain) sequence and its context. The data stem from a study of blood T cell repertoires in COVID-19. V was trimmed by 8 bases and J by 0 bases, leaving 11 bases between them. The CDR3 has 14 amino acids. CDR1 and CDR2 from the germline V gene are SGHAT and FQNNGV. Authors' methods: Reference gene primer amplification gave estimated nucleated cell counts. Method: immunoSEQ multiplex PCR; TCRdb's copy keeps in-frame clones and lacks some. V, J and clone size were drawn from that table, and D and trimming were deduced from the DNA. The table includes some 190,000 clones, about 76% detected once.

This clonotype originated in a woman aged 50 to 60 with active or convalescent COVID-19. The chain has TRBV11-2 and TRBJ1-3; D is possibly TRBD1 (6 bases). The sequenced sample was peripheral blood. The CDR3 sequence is CASQGTRSGNTIYF. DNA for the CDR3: TGTGCCAGCCAGGGGACCCGCTCTGGAAACACCATATATTTT.